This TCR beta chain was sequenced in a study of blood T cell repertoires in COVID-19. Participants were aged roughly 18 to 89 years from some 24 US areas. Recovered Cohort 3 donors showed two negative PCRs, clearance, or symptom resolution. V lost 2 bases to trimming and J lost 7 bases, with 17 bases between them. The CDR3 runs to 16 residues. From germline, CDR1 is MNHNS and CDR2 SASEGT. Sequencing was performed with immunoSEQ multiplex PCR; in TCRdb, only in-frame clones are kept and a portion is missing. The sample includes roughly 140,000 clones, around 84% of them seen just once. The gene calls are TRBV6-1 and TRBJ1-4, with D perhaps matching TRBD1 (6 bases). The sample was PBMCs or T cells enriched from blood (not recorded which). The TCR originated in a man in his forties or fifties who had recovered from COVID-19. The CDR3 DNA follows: TGTGCCAGCAGTGAATGGTCGGGGGGCATAGGTGAAAAACTGTTTTTT. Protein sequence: CASSEWSGGIGEKLFF.